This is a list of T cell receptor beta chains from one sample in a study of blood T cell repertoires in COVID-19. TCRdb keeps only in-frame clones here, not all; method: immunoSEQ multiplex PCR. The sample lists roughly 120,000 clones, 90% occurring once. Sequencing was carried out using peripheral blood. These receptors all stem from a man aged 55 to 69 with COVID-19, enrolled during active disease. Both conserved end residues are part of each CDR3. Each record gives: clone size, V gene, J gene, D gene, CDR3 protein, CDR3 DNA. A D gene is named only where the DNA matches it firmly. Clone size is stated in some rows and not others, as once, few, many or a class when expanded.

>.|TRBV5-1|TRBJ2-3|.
CASSVGLYTDTQYF
TGCGCCAGCAGCGTGGGACTTTACACAGATACGCAGTATTTT
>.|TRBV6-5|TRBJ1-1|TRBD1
CASSSTGADTEAFF
TGTGCCAGCAGTTCCACAGGGGCGGACACTGAAGCTTTCTTT
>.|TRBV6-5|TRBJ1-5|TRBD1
CASSRQGRNQPQHF
TGTGCCAGCAGTAGACAGGGTCGCAATCAGCCCCAGCATTTT
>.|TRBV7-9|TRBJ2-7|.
CASSRPSGQGSGDEQYF
TGTGCCAGCAGCCGACCCTCGGGACAAGGCTCTGGGGACGAGCAGTACTTC
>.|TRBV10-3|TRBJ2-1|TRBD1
CAISASGGTGGSYNEQFF
TGTGCCATCAGTGCCTCTGGGGGGACAGGGGGTTCCTACAATGAGCAGTTCTTC
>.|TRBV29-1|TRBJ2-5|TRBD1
CSVHSSDRGKTQYF
TGCAGCGTCCACTCCTCGGACAGGGGAAAGACCCAGTACTTC
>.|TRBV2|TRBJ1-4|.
CASSADRINEKLFF
TGTGCCAGCAGTGCGGACAGAATTAATGAAAAACTGTTTTTT
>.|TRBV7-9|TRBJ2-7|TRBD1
CASSTGTVDEQYF
TGTGCCAGCAGCACTGGGACAGTCGACGAGCAGTACTTC
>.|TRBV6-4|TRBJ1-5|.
CASSEQANQPQHF
TGTGCCAGCAGTGAACAGGCAAATCAGCCCCAGCATTTT
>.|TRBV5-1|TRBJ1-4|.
CASSLRLSQTGEKLFF
TGCGCCAGCAGCTTGCGTCTTAGCCAAACAGGGGAAAAACTGTTTTTT
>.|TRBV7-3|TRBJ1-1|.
CASSLENYKNTEAFF
TGTGCCAGCAGCTTAGAGAACTACAAGAACACTGAAGCTTTCTTT
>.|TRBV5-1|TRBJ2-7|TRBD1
CASSTGTATMGQYF
TGCGCCAGCAGTACCGGGACAGCTACGATGGGGCAGTACTTC
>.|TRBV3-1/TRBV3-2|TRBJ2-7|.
CASSQRDSSYEQYF
TGTGCCAGCAGCCAACGGGACTCCTCCTACGAGCAGTACTTC
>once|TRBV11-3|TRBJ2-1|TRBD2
CASSITGTSRYNEQFF
TGTGCCAGCAGTATAACCGGGACTAGCAGATACAATGAGCAGTTCTTC
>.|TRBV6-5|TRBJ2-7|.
CASSRSGPPLKQYF
TGTGCCAGCTCGAGGAGCGGGCCGCCTTTAAAGCAGTACTTC
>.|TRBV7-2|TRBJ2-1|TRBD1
CASSLDRVGNEQFF
TGTGCCAGCAGCCTCGACAGGGTGGGGAATGAGCAGTTCTTC
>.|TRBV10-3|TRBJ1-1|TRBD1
CAITSVSRDREQAFF
TGTGCCATCACCTCAGTTAGCCGGGACAGGGAACAAGCTTTCTTT
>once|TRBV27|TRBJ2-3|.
CASSWASTDTQYF
TGTGCCAGCAGTTGGGCCAGCACAGATACGCAGTATTTT
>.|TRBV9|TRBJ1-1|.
CASSVVQMNTEAFF
TGTGCCAGCAGCGTAGTACAGATGAACACTGAAGCTTTCTTT
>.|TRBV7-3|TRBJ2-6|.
CASSFGGVGANVLTF
TGTGCCAGCAGCTTCGGAGGGGTCGGGGCCAACGTCCTGACTTTC
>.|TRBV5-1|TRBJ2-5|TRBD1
CASSLQGAETQYF
TGCGCCAGCAGCCTCCAGGGGGCGGAGACCCAGTACTTC
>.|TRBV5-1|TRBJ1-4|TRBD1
CASSARQGSTNEKLFF
TGCGCCAGCAGCGCCCGACAGGGCTCAACTAATGAAAAACTGTTTTTT
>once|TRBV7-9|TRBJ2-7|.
CASTKGELDYEQYF
TGTGCCAGCACTAAGGGGGAACTCGACTACGAGCAGTACTTC
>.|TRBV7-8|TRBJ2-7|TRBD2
CASSISGRAEYEQYF
TGTGCCAGCAGCATTAGCGGGAGGGCGGAATACGAGCAGTACTTC
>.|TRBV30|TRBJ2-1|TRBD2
CAWSVQTSGFGEQFF
TGTGCCTGGAGTGTACAGACTAGCGGTTTCGGTGAGCAGTTCTTC
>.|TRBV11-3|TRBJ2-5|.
CASSPRPSQETQYF
TGTGCCAGCAGCCCACGCCCCAGCCAAGAGACCCAGTACTTC
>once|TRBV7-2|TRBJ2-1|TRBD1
CASSLLGGQDLNEQFF
TGTGCCAGCAGCTTACTAGGTGGACAGGATCTCAATGAGCAGTTCTTC
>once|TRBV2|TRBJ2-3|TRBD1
CASTPTDRVTDTQYF
TGTGCCAGCACACCAACGGACAGGGTCACAGATACGCAGTATTTT
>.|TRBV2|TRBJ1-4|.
CASEGGRGNEKLFF
TGTGCCAGCGAGGGTGGGCGGGGTAATGAAAAACTGTTTTTT
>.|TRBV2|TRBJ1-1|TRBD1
CASKTGTGGTEAFF
TGTGCCAGCAAAACCGGGACAGGGGGCACTGAAGCTTTCTTT
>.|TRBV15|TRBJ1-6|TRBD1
CATSGQTNSPLHF
TGTGCCACCTCGGGACAGACTAATTCACCCCTCCACTTT
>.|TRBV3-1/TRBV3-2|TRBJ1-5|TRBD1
CASSQGTGDSNQPQHF
TGTGCCAGCAGCCAAGGGACAGGGGATAGCAATCAGCCCCAGCATTTT
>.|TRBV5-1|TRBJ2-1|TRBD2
CASSQTSGSSYNEQFF
TGCGCCAGCAGCCAGACTAGCGGGAGTTCCTACAATGAGCAGTTCTTC
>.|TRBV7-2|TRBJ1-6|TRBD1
CASSVDRGYSPLHF
TGTGCCAGCAGCGTCGACAGGGGATATTCACCCCTCCACTTT
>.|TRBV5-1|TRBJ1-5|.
CASSSNSNQPQHF
TGCGCCAGCAGCTCAAATAGCAATCAGCCCCAGCATTTT
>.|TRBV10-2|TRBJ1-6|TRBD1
CASSESEDRFNSPLHF
TGCGCCAGCAGTGAGTCGGAGGACAGGTTTAATTCACCCCTCCACTTT
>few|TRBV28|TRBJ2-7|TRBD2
CASRRTSGRMYEQYF
TGTGCCAGCAGGAGGACTAGCGGGAGAATGTACGAGCAGTACTTC
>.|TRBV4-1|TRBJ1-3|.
CASSQDRGVGYSGNTIYF
TGCGCCAGCAGCCAAGATCGGGGTGTAGGCTACTCTGGAAACACCATATATTTT
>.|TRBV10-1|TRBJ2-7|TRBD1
CASSAGTGNYEQYF
TGCGCCAGCAGTGCCGGGACAGGGAATTACGAGCAGTACTTC
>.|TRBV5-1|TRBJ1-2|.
CASSPSTLYGYTF
TGCGCCAGCAGCCCGTCGACTCTCTATGGCTACACCTTC
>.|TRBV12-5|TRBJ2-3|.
CASGEWGALTDTQYF
TGTGCTAGTGGAGAGTGGGGCGCCCTCACAGATACGCAGTATTTT
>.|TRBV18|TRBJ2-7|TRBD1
CASSRAGTGAYEQYF
TGTGCCAGCTCCCGCGCCGGGACAGGGGCCTACGAGCAGTACTTC
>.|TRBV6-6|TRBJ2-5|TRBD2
CASSYGGGTVGTQYF
TGTGCCAGCAGTTACGGGGGAGGGACCGTTGGGACCCAGTACTTC
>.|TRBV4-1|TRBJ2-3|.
CASSPQTGYPDTQYF
TGCGCCAGCAGCCCCCAGACAGGTTACCCAGATACGCAGTATTTT
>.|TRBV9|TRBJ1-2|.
CASSVATADIGRYTF
TGTGCCAGCAGCGTAGCTACGGCGGACATTGGCCGCTACACCTTC
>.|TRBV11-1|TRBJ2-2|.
CASSSTQANTGELFF
TGTGCCAGCAGCTCGACACAAGCGAACACCGGGGAGCTGTTTTTT
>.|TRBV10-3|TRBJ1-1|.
CAIKVGSEAFF
TGTGCCATCAAAGTAGGGAGTGAAGCTTTCTTT
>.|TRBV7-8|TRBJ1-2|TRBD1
CASSLAAPGGINGYTF
TGTGCCAGCAGCTTAGCAGCACCAGGGGGAATTAATGGCTACACCTTC
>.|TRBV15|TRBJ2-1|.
CATMKVAEDNEQFF
TGTGCCACCATGAAGGTAGCGGAGGACAATGAGCAGTTCTTC
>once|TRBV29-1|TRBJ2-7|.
CSVAASPSASEQYF
TGCAGCGTGGCCGCTTCCCCCTCAGCGTCCGAGCAGTACTTC
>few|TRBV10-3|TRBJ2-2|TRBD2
CAVLAGAVGELFF
TGTGCCGTTCTAGCGGGAGCGGTCGGGGAGCTGTTTTTT